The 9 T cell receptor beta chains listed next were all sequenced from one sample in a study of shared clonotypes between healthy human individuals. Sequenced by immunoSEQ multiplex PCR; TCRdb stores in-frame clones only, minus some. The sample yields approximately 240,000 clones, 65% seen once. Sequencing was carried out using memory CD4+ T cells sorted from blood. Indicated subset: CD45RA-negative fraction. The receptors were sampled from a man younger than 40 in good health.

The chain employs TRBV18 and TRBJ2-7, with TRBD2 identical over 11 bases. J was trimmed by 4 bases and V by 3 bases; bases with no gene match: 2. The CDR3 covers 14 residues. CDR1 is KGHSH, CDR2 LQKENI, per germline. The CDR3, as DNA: TGTGCCAGCTCACCGGGACTAGCGGTTTACGAGCAGTACTTC. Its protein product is CASSPGLAVYEQYF.

CDR3 residues: CASSELGSDYEQYF. CDR3 bases: TGCGCCAGCAGCGAACTGGGGTCTGACTACGAGCAGTACTTC. V and J are TRBV5-1 and TRBJ2-7; D is ambiguous. This CDR3 has 14 residues. Germline-derived CDR1 and CDR2 are SGHRS and YFSETQ. V was pared by 4 bases and J by 3 bases, with 14 bases between.

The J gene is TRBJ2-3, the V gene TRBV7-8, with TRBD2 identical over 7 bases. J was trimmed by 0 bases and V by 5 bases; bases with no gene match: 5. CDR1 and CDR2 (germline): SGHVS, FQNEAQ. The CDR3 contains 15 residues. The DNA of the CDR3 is TGTGCCAGCAGCCCGGGACTACGTAGCACAGATACGCAGTATTTT. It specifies CASSPGLRSTDTQYF.

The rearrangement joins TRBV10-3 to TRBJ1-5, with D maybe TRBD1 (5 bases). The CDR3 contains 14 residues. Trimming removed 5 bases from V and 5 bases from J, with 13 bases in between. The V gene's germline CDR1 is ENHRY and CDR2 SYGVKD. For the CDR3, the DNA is TGTGCCATCAGTTCCGTTGGGGGTTATCAGCCCCAGCATTTT. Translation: CAISSVGGYQPQHF.

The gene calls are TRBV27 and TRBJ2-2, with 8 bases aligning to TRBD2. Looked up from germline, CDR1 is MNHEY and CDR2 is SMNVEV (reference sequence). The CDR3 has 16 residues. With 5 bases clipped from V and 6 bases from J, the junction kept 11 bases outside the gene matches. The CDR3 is CASSPIAGWSAGELFF. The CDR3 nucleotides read TGTGCCAGCAGTCCGATAGCGGGATGGTCGGCCGGGGAGCTGTTTTTT.

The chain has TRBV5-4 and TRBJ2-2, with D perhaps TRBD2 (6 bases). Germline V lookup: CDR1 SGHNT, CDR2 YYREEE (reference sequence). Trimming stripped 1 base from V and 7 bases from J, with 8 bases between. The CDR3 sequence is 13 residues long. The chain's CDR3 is CASSLFGSGELFF. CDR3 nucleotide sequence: TGTGCCAGCAGCTTGTTCGGGAGCGGGGAGCTGTTTTTT.

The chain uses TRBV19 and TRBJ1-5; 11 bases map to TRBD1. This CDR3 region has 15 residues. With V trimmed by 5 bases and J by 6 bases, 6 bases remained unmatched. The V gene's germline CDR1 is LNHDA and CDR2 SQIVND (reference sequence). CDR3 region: CASSVGQGAIQPQHF. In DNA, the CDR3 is TGTGCCAGTAGTGTCGGACAGGGGGCTATTCAGCCCCAGCATTTT.

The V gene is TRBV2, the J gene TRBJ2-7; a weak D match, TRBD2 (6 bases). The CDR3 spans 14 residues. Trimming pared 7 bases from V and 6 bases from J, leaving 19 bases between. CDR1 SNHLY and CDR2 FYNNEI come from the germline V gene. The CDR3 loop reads CASKGLSRDGEQYF. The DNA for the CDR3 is TGTGCCAGCAAGGGCCTCTCGCGGGATGGCGAGCAGTACTTC.

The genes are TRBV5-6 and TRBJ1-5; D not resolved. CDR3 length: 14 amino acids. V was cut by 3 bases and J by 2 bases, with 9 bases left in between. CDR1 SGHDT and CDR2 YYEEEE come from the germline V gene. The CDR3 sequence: CASSYGVGNQPQHF. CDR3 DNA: TGTGCCAGCAGCTACGGGGTAGGCAATCAGCCCCAGCATTTT.